One T cell receptor (beta chain) is described in this entry. What antigen it recognizes has not been identified. No qualities accompany the bases; no much larger clone lies one base away. The data derive from a study of blood T cell repertoires in COVID-19 (dated by TCRdb to the early 2020s). In the study overall: The collaborator samples originated in the United States, Italy and Spain and spanned the acute and convalescent phases of COVID-19. The prospective study material was composed of cDNA or gDNA derived from T cells, B-cell-depleted T cells, or PBMCs. Subjects who had been exposed to COVID-19, were actively infected with it, or had recovered from it provided the deeply sampled blood TCRbeta repertoires that made up the dataset. The repertoires were released in a freely available public database meant as a resource for research on the immune response to SARS-CoV-2. Samples were obtained from the ongoing ImmuneRACE study (first 160 participants) and from roughly 1,300 subjects provided by 6 global collaborators. The sample metadata nearly always contained a de-identified subject ID, COVID-19 status, age in years and sex. Where HLA class I and class II types were available, the types were taken from metadata supplied by the sample provider, not from assay-based typing.

TCRbeta CDR3 regions were amplified from genomic DNA using the immunoSEQ Assay, a bias-controlled multiplex PCR. The study's processing was this. The number of nucleated cells in each sample was estimated by amplification of reference gene primers within the assay. To quantify the absolute abundance of each unique TCRbeta CDR3 rearrangement, sequence reads were collapsed and filtered. For each sample, productive Simpson clonality was calculated as the square root of Simpson's diversity index across productive rearrangements. What TCRdb holds here is the immuneACCESS table cut down to in-frame rearrangements. Part of the clones is not present; checked against another copy, under half of the missing clones reflect an unresolved V gene, and the others are unexplained. D and trimming were read from the DNA, whereas the V and J calls and clone size are those reported in that table. Recorded for this sample are over 90,000 clones; approximately 90% of them occurred a single time. 3.1% of the sample belongs to the ten largest clones.

What the authors observed across the whole study: The quantity of clinical and demographic metadata differed by source and by participant and was supplied without curation.

The collaborating institutions used their own protocols to collect whole blood in K2EDTA tubes. For TCRbeta analysis, collaborators shipped samples in one of three forms: frozen whole blood, isolated PBMCs, or DNA extracted from either of those sample types. V loses 1 base of germline sequence and J loses 6 bases, and the interval between the two ends is 9 bases. From the cysteine through the phenylalanine, the CDR3 covers 13 amino acids. Only the CDR3 portion is preserved as DNA: 39 bases, with reading frame beginning at the first base. Looking up the germline V gene (reference sequence) yields CDR1 PRHDT and CDR2 FYEKMQ.

The sequence was collected from a man aged 50-60 years in a cohort sampled during active COVID-19. The chain is assembled from TRBV13 and TRBJ1-2, with TRBD1 as a weak D call on 6 bases. Sequenced: peripheral blood. The CDR3 here reads CASSLDRENGYTF. Here is the DNA: TGTGCCAGCAGCTTAGACAGGGAGAATGGCTACACCTTC.